One TCR beta chain is described in this entry. Germline V CDR1 and CDR2: LNHDA, SQIVND (reference sequence). The ends were cut back, 5 bases at V and 7 bases at J, with 18 bases in the middle. CDR3 length equals 14 residues. The record originates from a study of T cells in localized non-small cell lung cancer. This table comes from immunoSEQ multiplex PCR, and its TCRdb copy is limited to in-frame clones, with some not included. The table shows approximately 15,000 clones, with approximately 85% occurring only once. The sample was peripheral blood, taken before any cancer treatment. V gene TRBV19 combines with J gene TRBJ2-7, with D possibly being TRBD1 or TRBD2 (5 bases each). The receptor comes from a female donor older than 55 with stage I squamous cell lung carcinoma. CDR3 in DNA: TGTGCCAGTAGTTTTCCCGGGACCCTAGGGGAGCAGTACTTC. This translates into CASSFPGTLGEQYF.